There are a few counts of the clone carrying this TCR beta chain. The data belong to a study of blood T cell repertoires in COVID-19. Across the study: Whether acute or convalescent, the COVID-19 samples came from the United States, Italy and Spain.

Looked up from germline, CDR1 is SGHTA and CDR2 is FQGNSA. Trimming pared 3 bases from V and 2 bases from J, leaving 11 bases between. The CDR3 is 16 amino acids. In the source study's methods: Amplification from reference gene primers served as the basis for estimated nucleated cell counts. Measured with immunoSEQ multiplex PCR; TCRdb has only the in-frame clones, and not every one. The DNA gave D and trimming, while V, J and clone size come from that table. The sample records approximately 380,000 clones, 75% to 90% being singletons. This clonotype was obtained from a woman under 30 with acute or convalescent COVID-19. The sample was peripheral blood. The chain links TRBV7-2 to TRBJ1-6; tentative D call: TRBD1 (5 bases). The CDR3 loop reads CASSFKTEPYNSPLHF. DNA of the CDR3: TGTGCCAGCAGCTTTAAGACAGAGCCCTATAATTCACCCCTCCACTTT. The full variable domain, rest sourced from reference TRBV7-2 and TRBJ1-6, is GAGVSQSPSNKVTEKGKDVELRCDPISGHTALYWYRQSLGQGLEFLIYFQGNSAPDKSGLPSDRFSAERTGGSVSTLTIQRTQQEDSAVYLCASSFKTEPYNSPLHFGNGTRLTVT.